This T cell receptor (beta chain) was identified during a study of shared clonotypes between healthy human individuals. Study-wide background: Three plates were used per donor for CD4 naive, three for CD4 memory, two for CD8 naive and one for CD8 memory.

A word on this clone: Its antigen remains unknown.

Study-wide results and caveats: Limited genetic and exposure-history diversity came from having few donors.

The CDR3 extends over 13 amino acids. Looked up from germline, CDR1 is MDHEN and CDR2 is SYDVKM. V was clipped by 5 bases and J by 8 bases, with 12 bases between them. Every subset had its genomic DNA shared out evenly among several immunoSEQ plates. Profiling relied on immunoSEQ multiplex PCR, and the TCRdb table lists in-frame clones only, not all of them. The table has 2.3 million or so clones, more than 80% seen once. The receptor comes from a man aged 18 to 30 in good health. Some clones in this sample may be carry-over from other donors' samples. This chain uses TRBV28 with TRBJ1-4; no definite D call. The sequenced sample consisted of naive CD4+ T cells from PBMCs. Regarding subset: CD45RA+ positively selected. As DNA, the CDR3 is TGTGCCAGCAGTCCTCTATTCCCCGAAAAACTGTTTTTT. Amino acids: CASSPLFPEKLFF.